This TCR beta chain stems from a study of PD-1 blockade in classical Hodgkin lymphoma (dated by TCRdb to about 2020). With regard to the full study: Nivolumab dosing was 3 mg/kg intravenously every 2 weeks, continuing until either disease progression or unacceptable toxicity. The study used CyTOF and TCR beta sequencing to define a peripheral blood immune signature of response to PD-1 blockade in classical Hodgkin lymphoma.

Details on this clone: Its target antigen remains unknown. Per-base quality was not reported, and no clone a single base away is much larger than it.

Genomic DNA was extracted with the Qiagen DNeasy kit from unsorted PBMCs and from negatively selected CD4+ and CD8+ fractions. TCR beta CDR3 regions were subjected to amplification by immunoSEQ multiplex PCR with primers that anneal to V and J segments. A synthetic immune receptor repertoire was used to minimize amplification bias, and any remaining bias was removed computationally after sequencing. The authors' pipeline ran thus. Repertoire diversity was quantified as the Shannon entropy index using custom Python scripts. Unsorted, CD4+ and CD8+ repertoires were analyzed separately, except for combined analyses in which CD4+ and CD8+ sequences were merged in silico. A clone was considered expanded if an increase in frequency of at least 2-fold after treatment relative to C1D1 was found, and a pseudocount of 0.5 was applied to clones undetected at baseline. Singleton clones were defined as clones with 0 or 1 copy at C1D1, and non-singleton clones were defined as clones with 2 or more copies. Clones expanded in unsorted samples were annotated as CD4+, CD8+ or unknown by matching protein sequences in sorted samples from the same patient. Wilcoxon tests on paired samples were used to test diversity changes from C1D1 to C4D1. Sourced from immuneACCESS, this table was stored by TCRdb with only in-frame sequences that have V and J called. A share of the clones is absent; for the studies checked, an unresolved V gene accounts for under half, and the remainder has no known explanation. That table gives V, J and clone size, and the DNA gave D and trimming. This sample holds about 36,000 clones; 69% were observed only once. The top ten clones comprise roughly 15% of the sample.

The CDR3, cysteine through phenylalanine, is 16 amino acids long. The sequence is cut down to CDR3 DNA, 48 bases in frame from base 1. CDR1 and CDR2, per the germline V gene, are SGHRS and YFSETQ. Relative to germline, V is 0 bases shorter and J is 2 bases shorter, with 15 bases between their ends. The paper's findings and limits, for the study overall: Only a single clinical trial cohort was studied, and what caused the repertoire differences, possibly disease activity or prior therapy, remained undefined. CD4+ but not CD8+ TCR diversity rose significantly by C4D1 (p=0.0027 vs p=0.16), most apparent in complete responders (p=0.02). Among trial patients, those achieving complete response had baseline diversity similar to that of newly diagnosed patients, while diversity was significantly lower in partial responders and progressors. Baseline TCR diversity was reported to be lower in newly diagnosed patients than in healthy donors and to be lower still in relapsed/refractory patients. Diversity was lower in patients who began nivolumab less than 1 year after ASCT, so these patients were left out of later analyses to avoid confounding by immune reconstitution.

The label giving this sample's time point can be read as: cycle 2 day 1 (C2D1) of nivolumab. Relapse after autologous stem cell transplantation had occurred in all trial patients, and cohorts A, B and C were distinguished by prior brentuximab vedotin exposure. The trial cohort was composed of about 54 patients with relapsed/refractory classical Hodgkin lymphoma, for whom complete response, partial response or progressive disease was recorded as best overall response. Single-agent nivolumab was administered to trial patients in the multi-cohort phase II CheckMate 205 trial. An independent review committee assessed best overall response by applying the 2007 International Working Group response criteria. Trial PBMCs were collected immediately before nivolumab initiation (C1D1) and during therapy at cycle 2 day 1 and cycle 4 day 1. Peripheral blood was collected in 8 mL Vacutainer Cell Preparation Tubes, from which PBMCs were isolated by centrifugation and then cryopreserved.

The sample was peripheral blood mononuclear cells (PBMCs), taken before the second cycle of nivolumab. The chain is encoded by TRBV5-1 joined to TRBJ2-7; the D gene cannot be named for sure. The receptor was derived from a human donor with classical Hodgkin lymphoma. The CDR3 has the sequence CASSLAGSNYPYEQYF. The sequenced DNA is TGCGCCAGCAGCTTGGCCGGGTCAAACTATCCCTACGAGCAGTACTTC.